Sequencing of this T cell receptor (beta chain) was carried out in a study of cytomegalovirus exposure and HLA in healthy donors. PCR primers comprised 60 Vbeta and 13 Jbeta primers. Method: immunoSEQ multiplex PCR; TCRdb's copy keeps in-frame clones and lacks some. The repertoire consists of about 120,000 clones, with 65% to 85% occurring once and the leading ten covering approximately 5%. In regard to this clone: Its antigen is undetermined.

Trimming cost V 7 bases and J 4 bases, with 12 bases left between them. Germline V lookup: CDR1 MNHNS, CDR2 SASEGT. This CDR3 has 13 amino acids. The study, taken as a whole, reports: Earlier analysis looked at TCR beta V segments, and most were productive about 90% or about 30% of the time. Among the most significant clusters, several appeared linked to common viral pathogens in a later analysis. Presence/absence analyses treated sequencing depth as roughly uniform across donors. It was shown in a later analysis that HLA-associated TCR beta chains were more clonally expanded than other, equally common chains.

The clonotype originates from a woman aged 30 to 39 in good health and CMV-seropositive. The genes are TRBV6-1 and TRBJ2-3; D is uncertain. Sample: PBMCs. CDR3 DNA sequence: TGTGCCAGCACCCTAGTCCGGGCAGATACGCAGTATTTT. Amino acids: CASTLVRADTQYF.